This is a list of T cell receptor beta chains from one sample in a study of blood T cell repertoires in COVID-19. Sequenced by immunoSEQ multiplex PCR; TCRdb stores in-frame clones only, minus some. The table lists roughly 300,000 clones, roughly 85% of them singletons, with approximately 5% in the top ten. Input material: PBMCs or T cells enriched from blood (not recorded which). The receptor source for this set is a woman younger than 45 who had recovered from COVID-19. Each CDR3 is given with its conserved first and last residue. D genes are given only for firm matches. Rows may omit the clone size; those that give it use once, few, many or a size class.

CASAGGTGELFF TGTGCCAGCGCCGGGGGGACCGGGGAGCTGTTTTTT . 12 TRBJ2-2 TRBV19 TRBD2
CASSQEAGGQETQYF TGCGCCAGCAGCCAAGAAGCGGGGGGACAAGAGACCCAGTACTTC . 15 TRBJ2-5 TRBV4-3 TRBD2
CASAGHYGYTF TGTGCCAGCGCAGGCCACTATGGCTACACCTTC . 11 TRBJ1-2 TRBV6-5 .
CASSYSLVREKLFF TGTGCCAGCAGTTACAGCTTGGTTCGGGAAAAACTGTTTTTT . 14 TRBJ1-4 TRBV6-5 .
CASSQDTTSDIQYF TGCGCCAGCAGCCAAGACACCACGTCAGACATTCAGTACTTC . 14 TRBJ2-4 TRBV4-3 .
CASSLVPSGAQETQYF TGCGCCAGCAGCTTGGTGCCTAGCGGGGCCCAAGAGACCCAGTACTTC once 16 TRBJ2-5 TRBV5-1 TRBD2
CASSLAEAYGYTF TGTGCCAGCAGCTTAGCGGAGGCCTATGGCTACACCTTC . 13 TRBJ1-2 TRBV7-9 .
CASSQFFNRVNSYGYTF TGCGCCAGCAGCCAATTCTTTAACAGGGTTAACTCCTATGGCTACACCTTC few 17 TRBJ1-2 TRBV4-1 .
CASSSPGYTF TGTGCCAGCAGCTCCCCCGGCTACACCTTC . 10 TRBJ1-2 TRBV12-3/TRBV12-4 .
CASASGSTEAFF TGTGCCAGCGCCAGCGGGTCCACTGAAGCTTTCTTT once 12 TRBJ1-1 TRBV5-4 .
CASSPNTVNYEQYF TGTGCCAGCAGCCCAAACACAGTGAACTACGAGCAGTACTTC . 14 TRBJ2-7 TRBV5-4 .
CASSRDSNYGYTF TGCGCCAGCAGCCGGGACTCTAACTATGGCTACACCTTC . 13 TRBJ1-2 TRBV5-1 .
CASSLGRNTGNTIYF TGTGCCAGCAGCTTAGGGCGGAATACAGGAAACACCATATATTTT . 15 TRBJ1-3 TRBV7-8 .
CASSIRAEATNEKLFF TGTGCCAGTAGTATCAGGGCAGAAGCAACTAATGAAAAACTGTTTTTT . 16 TRBJ1-4 TRBV19 .
CASSFGEHQPQHF TGTGCCAGCAGCTTCGGGGAGCATCAGCCCCAGCATTTT . 13 TRBJ1-5 TRBV11-2 .
CASSLVPLLVSGNTIYF TGTGCCAGCAGCTTAGTTCCCTTACTAGTCTCTGGAAACACCATATATTTT . 17 TRBJ1-3 TRBV11-2 .
CASSGNRVGLSGYTF TGTGCCAGCAGCGGAAACAGGGTGGGGTTAAGTGGCTACACCTTC . 15 TRBJ1-2 TRBV7-9 .
CASSETGLESEKQFF TGTGCCAGCAGTGAAACGGGACTAGAATCGGAAAAGCAGTTCTTC few 15 TRBJ2-1 TRBV2 TRBD2
CASSLAGGQPDTQYF TGTGCCAGCAGCTTAGCGGGGGGGCAACCAGATACGCAGTATTTT . 15 TRBJ2-3 TRBV7-2 .
CASSEGLGAFF TGTGCCAGCAGTGAAGGACTCGGGGCTTTCTTT . 11 TRBJ1-1 TRBV2 .
CAWIGGTPWKGYTF TGTGCCTGGATTGGGGGGACGCCCTGGAAGGGCTACACCTTC once 14 TRBJ1-2 TRBV30 .
CASSYTGTGSGNTIYF TGTGCCAGCAGTTACACTGGGACAGGGTCCGGAAACACCATATATTTT . 16 TRBJ1-3 TRBV6-5 TRBD1
CASSQEWQGSAFF TGCGCCAGCAGCCAAGAGTGGCAGGGGTCGGCTTTCTTT . 13 TRBJ1-1 TRBV4-1 .
CAWVPGGAANYGYTF TGTGCCTGGGTCCCCGGTGGAGCAGCTAACTATGGCTACACCTTC once 15 TRBJ1-2 TRBV30 .
CASSQNGQNTEAFF TGTGCCAGCAGCCAAAATGGACAGAACACTGAAGCTTTCTTT . 14 TRBJ1-1 TRBV3-1/TRBV3-2 .
CASSLRDSMNTEAFF TGTGCCAGCAGCTTACGGGATTCCATGAACACTGAAGCTTTCTTT . 15 TRBJ1-1 TRBV11-2 .
CASSIFSHPAGRKGYTF TGTGCCAGTAGTATTTTCTCTCATCCCGCGGGGCGCAAGGGCTACACCTTC . 17 TRBJ1-2 TRBV19 .
CASSLAWTGGSYNEQFF TGTGCCAGCAGCTTAGCTTGGACAGGGGGTTCCTACAATGAGCAGTTCTTC . 17 TRBJ2-1 TRBV7-6 TRBD1
CASSVPGTGGLGEQYF TGTGCCAGCAGTGTCCCCGGGACAGGGGGTTTGGGCGAGCAGTACTTC . 16 TRBJ2-7 TRBV6-1 TRBD1
CASSQLRQGADGYTF TGCGCCAGCAGCCAACTACGACAGGGGGCTGATGGCTACACCTTC . 15 TRBJ1-2 TRBV4-1 TRBD1
CASSLDLRHLYTF TGTGCCAGCAGCTTAGATTTGCGGCACCTCTACACCTTC . 13 TRBJ1-2 TRBV11-2 .
CASSLQGAAEQFF TGCGCCAGCAGCCTCCAGGGGGCGGCTGAGCAGTTCTTC . 13 TRBJ2-1 TRBV5-1 TRBD1
CASNVDRGGTTNTEAFF TGTGCCAGCAACGTAGACAGGGGCGGAACCACGAACACTGAAGCTTTCTTT once 17 TRBJ1-1 TRBV5-8 TRBD1
CASSPWATSAHQPQHF TGTGCCAGTAGTCCTTGGGCCACTAGCGCCCATCAGCCCCAGCATTTT . 16 TRBJ1-5 TRBV19 .
CAWDFGANTGELFF TGTGCCTGGGACTTCGGAGCGAACACCGGGGAGCTGTTTTTT . 14 TRBJ2-2 TRBV30 .
CASSQDTRGTSNQPQHF TGTGCCAGCAGCCAAGATACGCGAGGAACTAGCAATCAGCCCCAGCATTTT . 17 TRBJ1-5 TRBV4-2 .
CASSADFGEQFF TGTGCCAGCAGTGCGGACTTCGGTGAGCAGTTCTTC . 12 TRBJ2-1 TRBV6-4 .
CASSWAGSAEAFF TGTGCCAGCAGTTGGGCGGGGTCCGCTGAAGCTTTCTTT once 13 TRBJ1-1 TRBV6-5 .
CASSPPGQGPYNSPLHF TGTGCCAGCTCACCGCCCGGACAGGGCCCCTATAATTCACCCCTCCACTTT few 17 TRBJ1-6 TRBV18 TRBD1
CASSMGQNTGELFF TGTGCCAGTAGCATGGGACAGAACACCGGGGAGCTGTTTTTT . 14 TRBJ2-2 TRBV19 .
CASSPDRGADTQYF TGTGCCAGCAGCCCGGACAGGGGTGCAGATACGCAGTATTTT . 14 TRBJ2-3 TRBV27 TRBD1
CASSVVGGGYNEQFF TGTGCCAGCAGCGTAGTTGGCGGGGGGTACAATGAGCAGTTCTTC . 15 TRBJ2-1 TRBV9 TRBD2